The T cell receptor beta chain under discussion was sequenced for a study of cytomegalovirus exposure and HLA in healthy donors. To note about this clone: What it binds is not known.

Primers for the PCR totalled 60 Vbeta and 13 Jbeta. Libraries were prepared by immunoSEQ multiplex PCR; TCRdb keeps only in-frame clonotypes and omits some of them. Counted here are 250,000 to 350,000 clones, 80% to 90% occurring once; the ten biggest clones make up 3% to 4%. Regarding the study as a whole: Association with HLA alleles at 0.05 false discovery rate was found for 16,951 TCR beta sequences in a later analysis.

The CDR3 covers 12 residues. Germline loops: CDR1 SGHRS, CDR2 YFSETQ. Trimming pared 0 bases from V and 8 bases from J, leaving 5 bases between. This rearrangement joins TRBV5-1 to TRBJ2-2, with D perhaps TRBD1 (5 bases). Material: PBMCs. The source is a man in his forties in good health and CMV-seropositive. The chain's CDR3 is CASSLEGGELFF. CDR3 DNA sequence: TGCGCCAGCAGCTTGGAGGGGGGGGAGCTGTTTTTT.